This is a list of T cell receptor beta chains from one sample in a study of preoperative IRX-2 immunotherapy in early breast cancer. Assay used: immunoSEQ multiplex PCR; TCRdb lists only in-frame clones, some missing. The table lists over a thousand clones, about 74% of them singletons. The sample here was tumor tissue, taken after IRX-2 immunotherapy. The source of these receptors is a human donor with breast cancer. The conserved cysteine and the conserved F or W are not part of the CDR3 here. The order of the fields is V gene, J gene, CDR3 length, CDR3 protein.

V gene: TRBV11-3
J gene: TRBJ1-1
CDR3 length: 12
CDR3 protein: ASSRQGQALEAF

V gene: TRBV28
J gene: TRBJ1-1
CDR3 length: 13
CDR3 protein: ASSLYQGPRGEAF

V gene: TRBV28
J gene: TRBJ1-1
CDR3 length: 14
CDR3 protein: ASSLSEGAMNTEAF

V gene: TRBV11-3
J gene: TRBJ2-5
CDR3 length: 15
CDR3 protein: ASSSQAGAKLRETQY

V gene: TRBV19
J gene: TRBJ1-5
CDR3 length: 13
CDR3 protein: ASKGQGVGNQPQH

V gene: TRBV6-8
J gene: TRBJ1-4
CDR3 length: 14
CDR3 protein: ASSYSSFQGIEKLF

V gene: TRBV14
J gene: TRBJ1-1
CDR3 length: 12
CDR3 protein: ASSQSDRNTEAF

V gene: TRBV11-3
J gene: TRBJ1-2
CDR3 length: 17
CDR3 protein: ASSTRNPGQGGIDYGYT

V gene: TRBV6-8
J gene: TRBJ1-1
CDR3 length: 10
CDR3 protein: ASSGRNTEAF

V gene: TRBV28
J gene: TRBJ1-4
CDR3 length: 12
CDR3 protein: ASSFLDRGVKLF

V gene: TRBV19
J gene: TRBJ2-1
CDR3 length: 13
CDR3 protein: ASRNRDGNYNEQF

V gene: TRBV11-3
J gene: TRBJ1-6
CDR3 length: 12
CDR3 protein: ASSLDKLNSPLH

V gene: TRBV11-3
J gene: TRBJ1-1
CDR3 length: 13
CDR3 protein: ASSLVLVMNTEAF

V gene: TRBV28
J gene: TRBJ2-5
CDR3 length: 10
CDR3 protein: ASRGPSETQY

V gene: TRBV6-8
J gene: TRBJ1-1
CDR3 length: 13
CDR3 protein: ASSFGLRMNTEAF

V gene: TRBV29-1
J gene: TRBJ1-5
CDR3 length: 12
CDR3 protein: SETRPGINQPQH

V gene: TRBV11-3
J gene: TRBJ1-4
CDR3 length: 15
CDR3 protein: ASSLGWTGATNEKLF

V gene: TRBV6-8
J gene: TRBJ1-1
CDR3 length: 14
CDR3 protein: ASSQGTSPSNTEAF

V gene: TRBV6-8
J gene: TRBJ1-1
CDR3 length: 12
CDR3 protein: ASSYSGTGTEAF

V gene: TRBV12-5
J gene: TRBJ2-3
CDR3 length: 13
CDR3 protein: ASTNLAGATDTQY